Below are 18 T cell receptor beta chains sequenced from a single sample in a study of OX40 agonist ivuxolimab in advanced cancers. Sequencing used immunoSEQ multiplex PCR; TCRdb keeps in-frame clones, though not all of them. The sample holds about 95,000 clones, 91% seen once. The sequencing used CD4+ or CD8+ T cells sorted from blood, collected in a trial of the OX40 agonist ivuxolimab. Receptors originate from an adult with an advanced solid tumor such as melanoma, head and neck, liver or kidney cancer.

This clone was detected once. The chain has TRBV7-9 and TRBJ1-1; D not certain. V lost 1 base and J lost 1, with 10 bases in between. Germline CDR1 reads SEHNR; CDR2 reads FQNEAQ (reference sequence). The length of the CDR3 is 15 residues. The CDR3 protein is CASSLVPAGNTEAFF. In nucleotides, the CDR3 is TGTGCCAGCAGCTTAGTCCCGGCAGGGAACACTGAAGCTTTCTTT. The full variable domain, its missing parts supplied by reference TRBV7-9 and TRBJ1-1, is DTGVSQNPRHKITKRGQNVTFRCDPISEHNRLYWYRQTLGQGPEFLTYFQNEAQLEKSRLLSDRFSAERPKGSFSTLEIQRTEQGDSAMYLCASSLVPAGNTEAFFGQGTRLTVV.

V gene TRBV5-1 combines with J gene TRBJ1-3, with TRBD1 identical over 7 bases. Trimming at V came to 2 bases and at J to 8 bases, leaving 7 bases not matched to a gene. Per the germline V gene, CDR1 is SGHRS and CDR2 is YFSETQ. The length of the CDR3 is 14 residues. The CDR3, as DNA: TGCGCCAGCAGCTTAGGGGGCGAGGTACACACCATATATTTT. Protein product: CASSLGGEVHTIYF.

The chain has TRBV6-6 and TRBJ2-5; tentatively, D is TRBD1 (6 bases). With 2 bases removed from V and 3 bases from J, the gap between germline ends came to 7 bases. In germline, CDR1 is MNHNY, CDR2 SVGAGI (reference sequence). The CDR3 loop spans 13 amino acids. The CDR3 spells CASSYRTEETQYF. The CDR3 region has the DNA TGTGCCAGCAGTTACAGGACAGAAGAGACCCAGTACTTC.

The chain carries TRBV2 and TRBJ1-1, with D perhaps matching TRBD1 (5 bases). CDR1 is SNHLY and CDR2 is FYNNEI in the germline V gene. CDR3 length equals 14 residues. V lost 5 bases and J 0 bases, leaving 10 bases between the germline ends. The CDR3 loop reads CASSFGGVNTEAFF. The DNA of the CDR3 is TGTGCCAGCAGTTTCGGGGGGGTGAACACTGAAGCTTTCTTT.

This chain links TRBV4-2 with TRBJ2-2; 9 nucleotides match TRBD2. Germline V gene data show CDR1 as LGHNA and CDR2 as YNFKEQ. The CDR3 length is 17 residues. The junction had 5 bases not matched to a gene; V was cut back by 1 base and J by 2 bases. CDR3 coding DNA: TGTGCCAGCAGCCAAGGTGTGACTAGCGGTAACACCGGGGAGCTGTTTTTT. It codes for CASSQGVTSGNTGELFF.

The genes are TRBV19 and TRBJ2-2, with 11 bases fitting TRBD2. The V segment lost 8 bases and the J segment 6 bases; nucleotides outside the gene matches: 5. Germline assignment: CDR1 LNHDA and CDR2 SQIVND (reference sequence). This CDR3 is 14 amino acids long. The CDR3 loop reads CASFSGRAPGELFF. CDR3 sequence (DNA): TGTGCCAGTTTTAGCGGGAGGGCCCCCGGGGAGCTGTTTTTT. The whole variable domain, remainder taken from reference TRBV19 and TRBJ2-2, is DGGITQSPKYLFRKEGQNVTLSCEQNLNHDAMYWYRQDPGQGLRLIYYSQIVNDFQKGDIAEGYSVSREKKESFPLTVTSAQKNPTAFYLCASFSGRAPGELFFGEGSRLTVL.

The V call is TRBV18, the J call TRBJ2-1; 10 bases align to TRBD2. Germline V gives CDR1 KGHSH, CDR2 LQKENI. The CDR3 length is 15 residues. V was clipped by 4 bases and J by 8 bases; unmatched bases: 8. The CDR3 nucleotides read TGTGCCAGCTCACTTTCACTAGCGGGACTTGATGAGCAGTTCTTC. Residues: CASSLSLAGLDEQFF.

This rearrangement joins TRBV11-2 to TRBJ2-3; D unclear. Germline-derived CDR1 and CDR2 are SGHAT and FQNNGV. The ends were cut back, 0 bases at V and 3 bases at J, with 10 bases in the middle. The CDR3 totals 15 residues. The DNA for the CDR3 is TGTGCCAGCAGCTTAGATCAAGTAGTAACAGATACGCAGTATTTT. Amino acid sequence: CASSLDQVVTDTQYF.

The chain uses TRBV30 and TRBJ2-7; no clear D gene. The CDR3 is 13 residues long. CDR1 GTSNPN and CDR2 SVGIG come from the germline V gene (reference sequence). V was cut by 4 bases and J by 5 bases, with 15 bases left in between. CDR3 in DNA: TGTGCCTGGACCAGGCCCGTCTGGAACGAGCAGTACTTC. The encoded protein is CAWTRPVWNEQYF.

A single count supports this clone. V is TRBV27 and J is TRBJ1-2, with no clear D. CDR1 and CDR2 (germline): MNHEY, SMNVEV (reference sequence). The CDR3 runs to 13 residues. V lost 3 bases and J 8 bases, leaving 13 bases between the germline ends. CDR3 sequence: CASSLGVPGGYTF. The CDR3 nucleotides read TGTGCCAGCAGTTTGGGCGTACCGGGCGGCTACACCTTC.

This chain connects TRBV28 to TRBJ2-7, with 8 bases identical to TRBD2. The CDR3 consists of 15 residues. The germline V gene encodes CDR1 MDHEN and CDR2 SYDVKM. V lost 4 bases and J lost 0; bases outside the gene matches: 5. The CDR3 nucleotides are TGTGCCAGCAGTTCCGGGGGGGGCTCCTCCTACGAGCAGTACTTC. Its protein product is CASSSGGGSSYEQYF.

The chain links TRBV5-6 to TRBJ1-4; D ambiguous. Germline assignment: CDR1 SGHDT and CDR2 YYEEEE. The CDR3 is 14 amino acids. With 0 bases removed from V and 7 bases from J, the gap between germline ends came to 10 bases. CDR3: CASSLGWGGEKLFF. In DNA form, the CDR3 reads TGTGCCAGCAGCTTGGGCTGGGGTGGTGAAAAACTGTTTTTT.

This chain connects TRBV4-3 to TRBJ2-1; perhaps D is TRBD1 or TRBD2 (6 bases each). CDR3 length: 16 amino acids. V dropped 1 base and J dropped 8 bases, with 18 bases sitting between them. CDR1 is LGHNA, CDR2 YSLEER, per germline. CDR3 sequence: CASSQGPQGGVDEQFF. CDR3 coding DNA: TGCGCCAGCAGCCAAGGACCACAGGGCGGGGTCGATGAGCAGTTCTTC.

The chain couples TRBV4-1 to TRBJ2-5; D gene ambiguous. The CDR3 totals 14 residues. The V end was cut by 1 base, the J end by 2 bases, with 8 bases between. Germline lookup yields CDR1 MGHRA and CDR2 YSYEKL. CDR3 region: CASSQGPVQETQYF. Here the CDR3 DNA reads TGCGCCAGCAGCCAAGGACCGGTTCAAGAGACCCAGTACTTC.

This sequence joins TRBV7-9 and TRBJ1-1; D unresolved. CDR3 size: 13 residues. With 2 bases removed from V and 3 bases from J, the gap between germline ends came to 7 bases. Germline CDR1 SEHNR, CDR2 FQNEAQ (reference sequence). CDR3 in DNA: TGTGCCAGCAGCTTAAACAGAGACACTGAAGCTTTCTTT. Protein: CASSLNRDTEAFF.

A few counts support this clone. The gene calls are TRBV19 and TRBJ2-1, with 7 bases matching TRBD2. The CDR3 covers 15 residues. Trimming removed 3 bases from V and 4 bases from J; junction bases left unmatched: 6. CDR1 and CDR2 from the germline V gene are LNHDA and SQIVND (reference sequence). The CDR3 nucleotides read TGTGCCAGTAGTATCGCTAGCGGAATTTACAATGAGCAGTTCTTC. Amino acids: CASSIASGIYNEQFF.

The rearrangement links TRBV7-3 to TRBJ2-1; TRBD2 agrees at 8 bases. The J segment lost 6 bases and the V segment lost 3 bases, leaving 10 bases of the junction unmatched. Germline V lookup: CDR1 SGHTA, CDR2 FQGTGA. CDR3 length equals 16 residues. DNA for the CDR3: TGTGCCAGCAGCTTGGGCGTAGTAGCGGGACGCAATGAGCAGTTCTTC. Amino acids: CASSLGVVAGRNEQFF.

The V gene is TRBV4-1, the J gene TRBJ2-1; the match to TRBD2 covers 11 bases. V trimming: 1 base; J trimming: 10 bases; junction bases outside the gene matches: 9. The CDR3 totals 16 residues. Germline-derived CDR1 and CDR2 are MGHRA and YSYEKL. The CDR3 sequence: CASSQAISGRAGEQFF. The CDR3 bases are TGCGCCAGCAGCCAAGCGATTAGCGGGAGGGCTGGAGAGCAGTTCTTC.